This T cell receptor (beta chain) was retrieved from a study of blood T cell repertoires in COVID-19. Some clones are missing from TCRdb's copy, which holds only in-frame ones; the method was immunoSEQ multiplex PCR. The sample yields 200,000 to 250,000 clones, approximately 80% seen once. This CDR3 is 16 amino acids long. The germline V gene encodes CDR1 SGDLS and CDR2 YYNGEE. After removal of 3 bases from V and 5 bases from J, the junction contained 11 bases not matched to a gene. The sequence came from a man aged 30-40 years with acute COVID-19. The rearrangement joins TRBV9 to TRBJ1-1, with 9 bases fitting TRBD1. Material for sequencing was PBMCs or T cells enriched from blood (not recorded which). The CDR3 region is CASSANTGGADTEAFF. CDR3 DNA: TGTGCCAGCAGCGCCAACACAGGGGGCGCGGATACTGAAGCTTTCTTT.